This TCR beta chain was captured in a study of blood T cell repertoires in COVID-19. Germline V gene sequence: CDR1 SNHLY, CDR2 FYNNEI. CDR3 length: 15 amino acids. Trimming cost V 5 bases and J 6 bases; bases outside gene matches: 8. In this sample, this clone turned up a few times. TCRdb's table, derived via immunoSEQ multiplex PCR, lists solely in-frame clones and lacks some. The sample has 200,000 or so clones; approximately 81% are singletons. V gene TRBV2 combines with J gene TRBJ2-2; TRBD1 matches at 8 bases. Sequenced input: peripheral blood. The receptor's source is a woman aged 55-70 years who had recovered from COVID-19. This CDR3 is CASSPGTGGAGELFF. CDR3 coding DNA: TGTGCCAGCAGTCCCGGGACAGGTGGAGCCGGGGAGCTGTTTTTT. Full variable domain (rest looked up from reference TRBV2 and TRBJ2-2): EPEVTQTPSHQVTQMGQEVILRCVPISNHLYFYWYRQILGQKVEFLVSFYNNEISEKSEIFDDQFSVERPDGSNFTLKIRSTKLEDSAMYFCASSPGTGGAGELFFGEGSRLTVL.